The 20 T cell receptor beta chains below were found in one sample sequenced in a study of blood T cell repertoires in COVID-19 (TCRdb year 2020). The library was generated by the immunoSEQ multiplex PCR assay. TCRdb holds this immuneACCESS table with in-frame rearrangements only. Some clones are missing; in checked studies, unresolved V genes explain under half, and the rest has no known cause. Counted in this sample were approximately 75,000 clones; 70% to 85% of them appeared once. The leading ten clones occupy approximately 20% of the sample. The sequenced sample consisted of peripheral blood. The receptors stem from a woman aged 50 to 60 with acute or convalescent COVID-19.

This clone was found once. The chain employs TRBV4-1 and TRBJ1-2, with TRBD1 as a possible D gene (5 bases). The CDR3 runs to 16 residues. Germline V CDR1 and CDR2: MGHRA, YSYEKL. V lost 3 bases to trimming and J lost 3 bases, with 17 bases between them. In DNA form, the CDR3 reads TGCGCCAGCAGCCACATCGGACGGGGGACTGACTATGGCTACACCTTC. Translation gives CASSHIGRGTDYGYTF.

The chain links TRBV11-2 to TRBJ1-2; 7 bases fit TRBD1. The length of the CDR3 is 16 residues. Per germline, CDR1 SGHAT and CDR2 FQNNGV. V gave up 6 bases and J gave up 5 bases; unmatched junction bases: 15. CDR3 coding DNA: TGTGCCAGCAGACAAAAAGGAGAGGGGGCGGGGTATGGCTACACCTTC. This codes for CASRQKGEGAGYGYTF.

The CDR3 DNA reads as TGTGCCAGCAGTCCGTCGGGAGGGGGAGCTAACTATGGCTACACCTTC. Residues: CASSPSGGGANYGYTF. This chain connects TRBV5-4 to TRBJ1-2; maybe TRBD1 (6 bases). The length of the CDR3 is 16 residues. Germline V CDR1 and CDR2: SGHNT, YYREEE (reference sequence). Between the trimmed V and J ends, which lost 5 bases and 0 bases, there was a span of 17 bases.

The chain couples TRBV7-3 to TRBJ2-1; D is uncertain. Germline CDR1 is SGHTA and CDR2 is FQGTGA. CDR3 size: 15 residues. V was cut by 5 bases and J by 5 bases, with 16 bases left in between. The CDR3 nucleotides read TGTGCCAGCAGCACCTCGGGTAGCAGCGACAATGAGCAGTTCTTC. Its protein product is CASSTSGSSDNEQFF.

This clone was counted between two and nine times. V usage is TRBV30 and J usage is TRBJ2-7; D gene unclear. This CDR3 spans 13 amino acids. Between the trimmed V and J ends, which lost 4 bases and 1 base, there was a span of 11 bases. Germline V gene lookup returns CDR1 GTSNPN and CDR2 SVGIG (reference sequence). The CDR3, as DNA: TGTGCCTGGAACACCCCGTGGTCCTACGAGCAGTACTTC. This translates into CAWNTPWSYEQYF.

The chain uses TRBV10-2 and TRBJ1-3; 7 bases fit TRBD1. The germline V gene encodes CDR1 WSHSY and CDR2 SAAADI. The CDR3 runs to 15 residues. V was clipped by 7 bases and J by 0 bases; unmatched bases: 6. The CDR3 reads CASTVTGDSGNTIYF. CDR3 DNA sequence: TGCGCCAGCACCGTTACAGGGGACTCTGGAAACACCATATATTTT.

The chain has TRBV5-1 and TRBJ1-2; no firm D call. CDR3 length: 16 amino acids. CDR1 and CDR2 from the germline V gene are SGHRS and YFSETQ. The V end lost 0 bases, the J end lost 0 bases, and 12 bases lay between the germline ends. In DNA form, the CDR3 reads TGCGCCAGCAGCTTGGCAAGTACACTAACTAACTATGGCTACACCTTC. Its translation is CASSLASTLTNYGYTF.

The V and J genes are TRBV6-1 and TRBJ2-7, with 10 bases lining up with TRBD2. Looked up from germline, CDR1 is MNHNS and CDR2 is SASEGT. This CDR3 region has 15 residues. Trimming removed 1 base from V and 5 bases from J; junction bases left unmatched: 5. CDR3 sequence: CASSEELAGAHEQYF. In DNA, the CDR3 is TGTGCCAGCAGTGAAGAGCTAGCGGGAGCCCACGAGCAGTACTTC.

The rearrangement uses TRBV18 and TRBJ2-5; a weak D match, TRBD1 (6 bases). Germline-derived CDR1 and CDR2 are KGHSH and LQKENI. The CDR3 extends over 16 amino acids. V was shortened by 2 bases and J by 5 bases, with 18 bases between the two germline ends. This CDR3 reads CASSPAWDTLGETQYF. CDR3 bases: TGTGCCAGCTCACCAGCGTGGGACACCCTAGGGGAGACCCAGTACTTC.

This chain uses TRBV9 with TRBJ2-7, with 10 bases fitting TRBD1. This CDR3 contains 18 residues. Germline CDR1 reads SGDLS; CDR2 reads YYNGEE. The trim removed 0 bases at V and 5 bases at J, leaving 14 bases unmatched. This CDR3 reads CASSVDPGQGFGSDEQYF. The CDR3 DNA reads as TGTGCCAGCAGCGTAGATCCGGGACAGGGGTTTGGAAGCGACGAGCAGTACTTC.

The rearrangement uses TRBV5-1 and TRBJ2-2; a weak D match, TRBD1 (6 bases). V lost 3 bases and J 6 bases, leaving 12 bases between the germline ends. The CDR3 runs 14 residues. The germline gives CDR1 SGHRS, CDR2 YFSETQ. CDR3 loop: CASSSNTGPGELFF. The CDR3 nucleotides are TGCGCCAGCAGCTCGAATACAGGGCCCGGGGAGCTGTTTTTT.

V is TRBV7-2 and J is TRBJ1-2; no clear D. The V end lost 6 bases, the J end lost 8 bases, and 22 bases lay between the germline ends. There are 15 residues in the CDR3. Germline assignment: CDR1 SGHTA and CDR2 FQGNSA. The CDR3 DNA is TGTGCCAGCAGACTTGACTTTCGGAACTATGGCGGCTACACCTTC. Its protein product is CASRLDFRNYGGYTF. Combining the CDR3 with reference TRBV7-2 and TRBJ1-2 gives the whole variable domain GAGVSQSPSNKVTEKGKDVELRCDPISGHTALYWYRQSLGQGLEFLIYFQGNSAPDKSGLPSDRFSAERTGGSVSTLTIQRTQQEDSAVYLCASRLDFRNYGGYTFGSGTRLTVV.

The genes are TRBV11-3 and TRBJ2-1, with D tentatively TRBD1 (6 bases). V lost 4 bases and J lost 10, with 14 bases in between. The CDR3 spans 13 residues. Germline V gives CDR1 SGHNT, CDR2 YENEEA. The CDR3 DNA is TGTGCCAGCAGCTCCAACTCCGGACAGGAGCAGTTCTTC. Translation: CASSSNSGQEQFF.

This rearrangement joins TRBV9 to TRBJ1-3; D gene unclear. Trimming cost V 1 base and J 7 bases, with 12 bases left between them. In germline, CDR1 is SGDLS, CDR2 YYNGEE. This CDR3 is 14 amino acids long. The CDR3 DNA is TGTGCCAGCAGCGTATTATCGACGGAGAACACCATATATTTT. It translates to CASSVLSTENTIYF.

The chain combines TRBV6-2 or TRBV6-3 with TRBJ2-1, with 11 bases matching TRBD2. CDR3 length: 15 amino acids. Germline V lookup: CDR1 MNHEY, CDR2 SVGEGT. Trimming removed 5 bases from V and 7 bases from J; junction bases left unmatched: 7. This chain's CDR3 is CASSGRLAGLNEQFF. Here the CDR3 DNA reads TGTGCCAGCAGTGGTAGACTAGCGGGACTGAATGAGCAGTTCTTC.

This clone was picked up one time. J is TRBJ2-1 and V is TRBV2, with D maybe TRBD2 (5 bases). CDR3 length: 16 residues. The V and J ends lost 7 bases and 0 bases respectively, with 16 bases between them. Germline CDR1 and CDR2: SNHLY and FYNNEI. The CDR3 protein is CASIGGSTLSYNEQFF. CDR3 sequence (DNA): TGTGCCAGCATAGGAGGCTCAACGCTCTCCTACAATGAGCAGTTCTTC.

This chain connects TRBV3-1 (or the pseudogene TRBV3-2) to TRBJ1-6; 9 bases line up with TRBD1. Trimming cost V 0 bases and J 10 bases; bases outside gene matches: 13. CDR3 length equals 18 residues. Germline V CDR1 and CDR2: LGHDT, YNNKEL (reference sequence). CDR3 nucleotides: TGTGCCAGCAGCCAAGATATTAGGTGGGGACAGGGCTCCTCACCCCTCCACTTT. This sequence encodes CASSQDIRWGQGSSPLHF.

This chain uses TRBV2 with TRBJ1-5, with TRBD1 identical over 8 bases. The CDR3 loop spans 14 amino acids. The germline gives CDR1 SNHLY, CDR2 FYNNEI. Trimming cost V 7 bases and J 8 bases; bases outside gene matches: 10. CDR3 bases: TGTGCCAGCAATATCCGACAGGGGTGGAAGCCCCAGCATTTT. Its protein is CASNIRQGWKPQHF.

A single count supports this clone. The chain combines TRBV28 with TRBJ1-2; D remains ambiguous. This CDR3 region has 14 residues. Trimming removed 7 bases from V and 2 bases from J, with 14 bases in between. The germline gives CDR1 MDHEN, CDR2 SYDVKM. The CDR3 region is CASTEAPQNYGYTF. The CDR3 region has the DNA TGTGCCAGCACAGAGGCTCCGCAGAACTATGGCTACACCTTC.

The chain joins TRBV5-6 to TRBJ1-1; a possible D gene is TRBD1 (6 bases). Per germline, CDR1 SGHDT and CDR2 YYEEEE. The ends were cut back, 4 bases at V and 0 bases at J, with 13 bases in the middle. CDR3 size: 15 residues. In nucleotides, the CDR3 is TGTGCCAGCAGCATTGGACAGACCATGAACACTGAAGCTTTCTTT. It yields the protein CASSIGQTMNTEAFF.